A single TCR beta chain is shown here with its context. As yet, its antigen is unknown. The source of the sample is a study of cytomegalovirus exposure and HLA in healthy donors. Study-wide results and caveats: Later analysis placed DRB1 highest and HLA-C lowest in TCR association rates, which differed by HLA locus. Cytomegalovirus association was listed for 164 TCR beta chains.

There are 16 residues in the CDR3. V lost 4 bases and J 2 bases, leaving 17 bases between the germline ends. The germline gives CDR1 SGDLS, CDR2 YYNGEE. In nominal health when sampled, donors likely had unrecorded immune exposures nonetheless. Vbeta (60) and Jbeta (13) primers were used in the PCR. Assay: immunoSEQ multiplex PCR; the TCRdb copy retains only in-frame clones and omits some. The table has approximately 44,000 clones, around 62% seen once. Sequencing was performed on PBMCs. The V call is TRBV9, the J call TRBJ2-3; possibly TRBD2 for D (6 bases). This sequence originates from a human donor in good health. CDR3 region: CASSPTGDSYTDTQYF. CDR3 bases: TGTGCCAGCAGCCCCACGGGGGACTCCTACACAGATACGCAGTATTTT.